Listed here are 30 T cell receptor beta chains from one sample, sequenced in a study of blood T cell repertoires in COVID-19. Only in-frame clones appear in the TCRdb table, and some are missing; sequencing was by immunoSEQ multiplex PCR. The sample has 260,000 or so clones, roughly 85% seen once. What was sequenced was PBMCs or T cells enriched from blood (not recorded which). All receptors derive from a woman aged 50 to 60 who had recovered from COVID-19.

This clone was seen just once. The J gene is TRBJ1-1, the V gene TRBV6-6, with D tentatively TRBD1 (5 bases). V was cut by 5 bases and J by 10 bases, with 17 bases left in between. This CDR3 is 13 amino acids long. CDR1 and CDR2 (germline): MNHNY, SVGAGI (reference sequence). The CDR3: CASSPQTGKGAFF. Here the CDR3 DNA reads TGTGCCAGCAGTCCTCAAACAGGAAAAGGAGCTTTCTTT.

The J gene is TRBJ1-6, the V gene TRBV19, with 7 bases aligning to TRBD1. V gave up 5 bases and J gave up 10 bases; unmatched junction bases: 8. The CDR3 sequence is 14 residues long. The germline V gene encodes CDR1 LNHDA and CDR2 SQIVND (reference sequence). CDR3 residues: CASSSTGSRSPLHF. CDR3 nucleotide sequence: TGTGCCAGTAGTTCGACAGGGAGTCGATCACCCCTCCACTTT.

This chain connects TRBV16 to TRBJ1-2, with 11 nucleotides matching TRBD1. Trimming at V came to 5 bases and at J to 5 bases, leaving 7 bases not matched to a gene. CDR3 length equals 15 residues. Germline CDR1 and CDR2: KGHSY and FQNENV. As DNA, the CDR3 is TGTGCCAGCAGCAAAACCGGGACAGGGGGTTATGGCTACACCTTC. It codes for CASSKTGTGGYGYTF.

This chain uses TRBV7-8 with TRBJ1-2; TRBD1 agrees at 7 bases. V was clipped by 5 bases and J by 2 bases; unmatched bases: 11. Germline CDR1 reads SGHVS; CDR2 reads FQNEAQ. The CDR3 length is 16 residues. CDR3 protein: CASSLRQGGRNYGYTF. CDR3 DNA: TGTGCCAGCAGCCTTAGACAGGGAGGAAGAAACTATGGCTACACCTTC.

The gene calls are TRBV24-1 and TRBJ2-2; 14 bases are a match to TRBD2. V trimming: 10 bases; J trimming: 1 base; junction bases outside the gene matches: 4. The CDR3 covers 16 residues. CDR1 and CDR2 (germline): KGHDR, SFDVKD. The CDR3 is CATGTSGGQNTGELFF. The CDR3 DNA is TGTGCCACAGGGACTAGCGGGGGCCAGAACACCGGGGAGCTGTTTTTT.

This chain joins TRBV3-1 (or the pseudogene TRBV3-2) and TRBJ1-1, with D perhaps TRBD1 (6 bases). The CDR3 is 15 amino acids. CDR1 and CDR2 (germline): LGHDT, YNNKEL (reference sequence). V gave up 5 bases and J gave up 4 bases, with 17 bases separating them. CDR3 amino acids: CASSSQGFLATEAFF. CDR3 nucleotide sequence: TGTGCCAGCAGCTCACAGGGTTTCCTGGCCACTGAAGCTTTCTTT.

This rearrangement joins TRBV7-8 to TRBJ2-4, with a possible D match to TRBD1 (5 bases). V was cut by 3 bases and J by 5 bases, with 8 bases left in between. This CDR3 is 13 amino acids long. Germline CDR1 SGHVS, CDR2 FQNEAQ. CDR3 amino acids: CASSFSRENIQYF. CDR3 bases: TGTGCCAGCAGCTTTTCCAGGGAAAACATTCAGTACTTC.

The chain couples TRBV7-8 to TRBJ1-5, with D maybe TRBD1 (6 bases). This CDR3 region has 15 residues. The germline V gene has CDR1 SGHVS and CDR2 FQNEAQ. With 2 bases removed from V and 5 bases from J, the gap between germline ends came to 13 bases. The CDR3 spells CASSLKRTADQPQHF. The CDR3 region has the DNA TGTGCCAGCAGCTTAAAGCGGACAGCAGATCAGCCCCAGCATTTT. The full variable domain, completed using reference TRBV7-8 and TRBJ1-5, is GAGVSQSPRYKVAKRGQDVALRCDPISGHVSLFWYQQALGQGPEFLTYFQNEAQLDKSGLPSDRFFAERPEGSVSTLKIQRTQQEDSAVYLCASSLKRTADQPQHFGDGTRLSIL.

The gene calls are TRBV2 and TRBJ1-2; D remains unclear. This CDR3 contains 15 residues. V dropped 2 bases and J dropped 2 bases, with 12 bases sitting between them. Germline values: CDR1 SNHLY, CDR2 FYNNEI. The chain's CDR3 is CASSEFRHENYGYTF. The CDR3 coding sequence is TGTGCCAGCAGTGAATTCAGGCATGAGAACTATGGCTACACCTTC.

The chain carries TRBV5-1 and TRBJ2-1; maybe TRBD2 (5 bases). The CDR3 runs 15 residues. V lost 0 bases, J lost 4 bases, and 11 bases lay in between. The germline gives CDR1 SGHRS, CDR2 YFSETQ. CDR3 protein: CASSLVPEGYNEQFF. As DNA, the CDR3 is TGCGCCAGCAGCTTGGTTCCAGAGGGATACAATGAGCAGTTCTTC.

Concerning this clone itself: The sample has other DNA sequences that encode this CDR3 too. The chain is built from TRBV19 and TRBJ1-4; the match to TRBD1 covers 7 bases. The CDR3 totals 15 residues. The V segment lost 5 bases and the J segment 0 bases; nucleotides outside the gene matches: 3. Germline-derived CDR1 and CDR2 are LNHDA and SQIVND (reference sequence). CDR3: CASSPGTATNEKLFF. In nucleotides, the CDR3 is TGTGCCAGTAGTCCGGGGACAGCAACTAATGAAAAACTGTTTTTT.

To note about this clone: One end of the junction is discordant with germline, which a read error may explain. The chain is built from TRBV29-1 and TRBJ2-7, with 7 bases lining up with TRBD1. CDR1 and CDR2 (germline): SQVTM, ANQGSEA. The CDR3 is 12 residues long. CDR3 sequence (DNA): TGCAGCGTGGAAGGGACAGCCTACGAGCAGTACTTC. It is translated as CSVEGTAYEQYF.

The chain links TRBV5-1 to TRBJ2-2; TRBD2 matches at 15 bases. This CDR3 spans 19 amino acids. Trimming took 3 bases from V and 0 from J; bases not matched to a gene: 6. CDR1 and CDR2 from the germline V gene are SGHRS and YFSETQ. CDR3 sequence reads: CASSYGLAGGPANTGELFF. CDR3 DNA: TGCGCCAGCAGCTACGGACTAGCGGGAGGGCCAGCGAACACCGGGGAGCTGTTTTTT.

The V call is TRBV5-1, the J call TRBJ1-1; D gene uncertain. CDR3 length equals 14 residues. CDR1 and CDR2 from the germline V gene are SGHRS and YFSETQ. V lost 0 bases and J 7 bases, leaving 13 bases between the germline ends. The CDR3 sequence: CASSLDVGGGEAFF. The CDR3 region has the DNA TGCGCCAGCAGCTTGGACGTGGGAGGCGGTGAAGCTTTCTTT. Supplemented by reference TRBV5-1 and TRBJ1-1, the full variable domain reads KAGVTQTPRYLIKTRGQQVTLSCSPISGHRSVSWYQQTPGQGLQFLFEYFSETQRNKGNFPGRFSGRQFSNSRSEMNVSTLELGDSALYLCASSLDVGGGEAFFGQGTRLTVV.

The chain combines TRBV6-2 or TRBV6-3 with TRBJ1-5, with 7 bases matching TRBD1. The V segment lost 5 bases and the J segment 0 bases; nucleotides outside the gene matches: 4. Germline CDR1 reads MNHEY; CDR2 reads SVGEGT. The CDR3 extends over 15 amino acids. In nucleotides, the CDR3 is TGTGCCAGCAGTCAGACAGGGAATAGCAATCAGCCCCAGCATTTT. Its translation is CASSQTGNSNQPQHF.

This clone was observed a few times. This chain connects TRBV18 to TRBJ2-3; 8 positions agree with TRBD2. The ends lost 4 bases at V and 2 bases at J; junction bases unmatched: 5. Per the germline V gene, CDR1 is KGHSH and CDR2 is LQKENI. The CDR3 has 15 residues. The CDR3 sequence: CASSLEREYTDTQYF. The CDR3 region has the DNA TGTGCCAGCTCACTCGAGCGGGAGTACACAGATACGCAGTATTTT.

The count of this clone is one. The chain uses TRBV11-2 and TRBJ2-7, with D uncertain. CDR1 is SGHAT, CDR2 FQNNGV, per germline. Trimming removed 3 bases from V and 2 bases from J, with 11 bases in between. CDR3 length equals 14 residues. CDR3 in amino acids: CASSLYLGAYEQYF. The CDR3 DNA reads TGTGCCAGCAGCTTGTACTTGGGCGCCTACGAGCAGTACTTC. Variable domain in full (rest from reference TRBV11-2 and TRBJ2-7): EAGVAQSPRYKIIEKRQSVAFWCNPISGHATLYWYQQILGQGPKLLIQFQNNGVVDDSQLPKDRFSAERLKGVDSTLKIQPAKLEDSAVYLCASSLYLGAYEQYFGPGTRLTVT.

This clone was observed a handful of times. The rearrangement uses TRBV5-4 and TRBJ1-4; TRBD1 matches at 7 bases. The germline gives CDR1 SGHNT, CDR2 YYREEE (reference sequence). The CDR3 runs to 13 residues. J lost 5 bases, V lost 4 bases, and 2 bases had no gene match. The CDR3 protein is CASSRQGNEKLFF. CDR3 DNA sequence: TGTGCCAGCAGCCGACAGGGAAATGAAAAACTGTTTTTT.

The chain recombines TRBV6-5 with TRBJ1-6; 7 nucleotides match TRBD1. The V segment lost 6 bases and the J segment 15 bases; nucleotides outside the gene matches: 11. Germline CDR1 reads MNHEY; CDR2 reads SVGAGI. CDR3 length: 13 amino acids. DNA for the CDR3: TGTGCCAGCAGCGATAACTCGGACAGGAGCCTCCACTTT. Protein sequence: CASSDNSDRSLHF.

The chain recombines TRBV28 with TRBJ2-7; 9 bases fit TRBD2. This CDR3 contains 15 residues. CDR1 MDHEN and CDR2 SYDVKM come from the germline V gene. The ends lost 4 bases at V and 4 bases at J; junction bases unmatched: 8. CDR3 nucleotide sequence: TGTGCCAGCAGTTCCTTTGCGGGGGGGCCGTACGAGCAGTACTTC. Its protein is CASSSFAGGPYEQYF.

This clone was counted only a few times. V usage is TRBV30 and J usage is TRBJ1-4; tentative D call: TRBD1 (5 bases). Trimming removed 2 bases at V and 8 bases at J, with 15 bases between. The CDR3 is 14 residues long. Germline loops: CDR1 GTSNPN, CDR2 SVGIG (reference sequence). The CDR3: CAWSPTGGWEKLFF. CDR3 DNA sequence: TGTGCCTGGAGTCCAACCGGGGGTTGGGAAAAACTGTTTTTT.

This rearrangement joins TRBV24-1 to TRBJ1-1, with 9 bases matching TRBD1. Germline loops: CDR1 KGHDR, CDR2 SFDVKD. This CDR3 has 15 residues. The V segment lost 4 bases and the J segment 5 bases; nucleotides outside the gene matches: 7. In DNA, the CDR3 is TGTGCCACCAGTGAGTACAGGGGGCAGGAGACTGAAGCTTTCTTT. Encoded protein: CATSEYRGQETEAFF.

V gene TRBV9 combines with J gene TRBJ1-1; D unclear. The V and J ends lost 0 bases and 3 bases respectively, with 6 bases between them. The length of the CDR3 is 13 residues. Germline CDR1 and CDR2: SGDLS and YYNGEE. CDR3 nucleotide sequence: TGTGCCAGCAGCGTAGGCACGGACACTGAAGCTTTCTTT. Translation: CASSVGTDTEAFF. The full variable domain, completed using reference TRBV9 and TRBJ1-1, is DSGVTQTPKHLITATGQRVTLRCSPRSGDLSVYWYQQSLDQGLQFLIQYYNGEERAKGNILERFSAQQFPDLHSELNLSSLELGDSALYFCASSVGTDTEAFFGQGTRLTVV.

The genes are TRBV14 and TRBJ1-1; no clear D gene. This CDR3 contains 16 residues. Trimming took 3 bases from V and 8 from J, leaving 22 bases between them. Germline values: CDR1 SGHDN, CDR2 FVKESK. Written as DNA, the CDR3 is TGTGCCAGCAGCCAGAGGCTCGGCGGCGGCCGTAGGGAAGCTTTCTTT. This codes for CASSQRLGGGRREAFF.

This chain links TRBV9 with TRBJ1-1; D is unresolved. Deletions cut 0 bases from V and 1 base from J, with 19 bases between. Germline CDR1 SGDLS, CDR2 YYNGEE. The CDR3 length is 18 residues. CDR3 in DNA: TGTGCCAGCAGCGTAGGGGCAGGTTCAGTTGGGAGGAACACTGAAGCTTTCTTT. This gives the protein CASSVGAGSVGRNTEAFF.

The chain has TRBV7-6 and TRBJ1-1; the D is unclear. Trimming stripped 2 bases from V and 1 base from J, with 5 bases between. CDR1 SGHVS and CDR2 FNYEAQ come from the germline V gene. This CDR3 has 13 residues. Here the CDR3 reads CASSLIGNTEAFF. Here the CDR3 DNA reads TGTGCCAGCAGCTTAATCGGGAACACTGAAGCTTTCTTT.

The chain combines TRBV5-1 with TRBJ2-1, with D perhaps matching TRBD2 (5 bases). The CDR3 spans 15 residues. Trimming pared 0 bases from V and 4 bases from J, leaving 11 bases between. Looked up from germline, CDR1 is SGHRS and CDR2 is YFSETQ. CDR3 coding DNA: TGCGCCAGCAGCTTGGAGTCTAGCTCTTACAATGAGCAGTTCTTC. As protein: CASSLESSSYNEQFF.

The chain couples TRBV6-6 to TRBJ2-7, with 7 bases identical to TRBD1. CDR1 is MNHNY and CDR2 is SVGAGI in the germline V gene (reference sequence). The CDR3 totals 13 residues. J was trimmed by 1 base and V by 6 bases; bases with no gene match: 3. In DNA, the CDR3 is TGTGCCAGCAGACAGGGGACATCCTACGAGCAGTACTTC. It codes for CASRQGTSYEQYF.

The CDR3 spells CASSTRTSGKTGELFF. CDR3 sequence (DNA): TGTGCCAGCAGCACACGGACTAGCGGGAAGACCGGGGAGCTGTTTTTT. The rearrangement joins TRBV7-9 to TRBJ2-2; 12 nucleotides match TRBD2. Germline V lookup: CDR1 SEHNR, CDR2 FQNEAQ (reference sequence). The CDR3 extends over 16 amino acids. The V gene end was trimmed by 5 bases and the J gene end by 5 bases; junction bases not matched to a gene: 6.

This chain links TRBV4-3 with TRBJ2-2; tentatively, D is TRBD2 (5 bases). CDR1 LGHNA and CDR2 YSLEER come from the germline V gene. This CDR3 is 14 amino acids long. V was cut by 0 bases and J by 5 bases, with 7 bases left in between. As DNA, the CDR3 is TGCGCCAGCAGCCAAGATAGGAGGACCGGGGAGCTGTTTTTT. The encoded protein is CASSQDRRTGELFF.